The 4 T cell receptor beta chains below come from one sample, sequenced in a study of T-cell reconstitution after alpha-beta-depleted transplantation in children. Unique molecular identifiers were used to barcode this TCRbeta library. TCRdb re-derived calls from the PCR reads in MiXCR, one entry per CDR3 protein. Of a few hundred thousand distinct CDR3 sequences detected, around 16% appear once; the ten largest clones hold 25% to 35%. This material consisted of PBMCs, mostly from graft donor cells, taken 360 days after TCRalphabeta/CD19-depleted stem cell transplant. These receptors originate from a boy younger than two who had a stem cell transplant for Wiskott-Aldrich syndrome, so the T cells may come from the graft donor.

This clonotype was seen at least ten times. This sequence joins TRBV5-1 and TRBJ2-1, with TRBD1 matching over 10 bases. Trimming cost V 4 bases and J 5 bases; bases outside gene matches: 3. The CDR3 consists of 14 residues. Germline V lookup: CDR1 SGHRS, CDR2 YFSETQ. In DNA, the CDR3 is TGCGCCAGCAGCCCGGGACAGGGGAACAATGAGCAGTTCTTC. Translated, it gives CASSPGQGNNEQFF. Variable domain in full (rest from reference TRBV5-1 and TRBJ2-1): KAGVTQTPRYLIKTRGQQVTLSCSPISGHRSVSWYQQTPGQGLQFLFEYFSETQRNKGNFPGRFSGRQFSNSRSEMNVSTLELGDSALYLCASSPGQGNNEQFFGPGTRLTVL.

This sequence joins TRBV27 and TRBJ2-4; perhaps TRBD2 as D (5 bases). CDR3 length: 14 amino acids. Germline lookup yields CDR1 MNHEY and CDR2 SMNVEV (reference sequence). Deletions cut 5 bases from V and 4 bases from J, with 12 bases between. The CDR3 is CASSLAGEKNIQYF. CDR3 sequence (DNA): TGTGCCAGCAGTCTCGCCGGGGAGAAAAACATTCAGTACTTC.

The chain is built from TRBV5-4 and TRBJ2-1; 14 bases map to TRBD2. Germline lookup yields CDR1 SGHNT and CDR2 YYREEE (reference sequence). Trimming at V came to 3 bases and at J to 8 bases, leaving 7 bases not matched to a gene. This CDR3 is 16 amino acids long. CDR3 sequence reads: CASSSVVTSGGDEQFF. The DNA for the CDR3 is TGTGCCAGCAGCTCCGTAGTGACTAGCGGGGGGGATGAGCAGTTCTTC.

This clonotype was picked up a small number of times. This chain connects TRBV5-1 to TRBJ1-2; D is ambiguous. Germline loops: CDR1 SGHRS, CDR2 YFSETQ. This CDR3 has 15 amino acids. V lost 3 bases, J lost 8 bases, and 20 bases lay in between. The CDR3 DNA follows: TGCGCCAGCAGCTCTTCCACTGACGGACGGCGGGGCTACACCTTC. Amino acids: CASSSSTDGRRGYTF.